The present T cell receptor beta chain was sequenced within a study of untreated major depressive disorder. The protocol was immunoSEQ multiplex PCR, while the TCRdb copy is restricted to in-frame clones and leaves out a portion. The sample lists under 20,000 clones; under 95% were seen once. Points from the study as a whole: TRBV05-01 (Vbeta 5.1) usage was higher in CD4+ T cells of depressed patients than controls.

On this clone: Its antigen is unidentified.

V lost 4 bases, J lost 7 bases, and 10 bases lay in between. Germline loops: CDR1 KGHSH, CDR2 LQKENI. The CDR3 runs 13 residues. The V call is TRBV18, the J call TRBJ1-4; no firm D call. The sample consisted of CD4+ T cells from PBMCs. The sequence came from a woman between 40 and 50 years old with major depressive disorder. The CDR3 loop is CASSLGEGEKLFF. CDR3 nucleotide sequence: TGTGCCAGCTCACTGGGTGAGGGTGAAAAACTGTTTTTT.